A selection of T cell receptor beta chains follows, all from one sample in a study of T cells after yellow fever vaccination. TCRdb analysed the 5' RACE reads with MiXCR anew, one entry per CDR3 protein. The repertoire holds nearly 300,000 distinct CDR3 sequences, around 10% seen once, with 3% to 3.5% in the top ten. The sequencing used CD4+ T cells sorted from PBMCs, collected 5 days after the yellow fever booster vaccination. These receptors were taken from a man between 18 and 35 years old who received the YFV17D yellow fever vaccine. CDR3s include the opening cysteine and the closing phenylalanine or tryptophan. A D gene is named only where the DNA matches it firmly. Clone sizes are given selectively: once, few, many, or a class where the clone is expanded.

d_call	clone_size	v_call	cdr3_aa
TRBD1	few	TRBV6-2/TRBV6-3	CASSYEGAITGELFF
NA	NA	TRBV3-1	CASSQGDWKYEQYF
TRBD2	NA	TRBV4-3	CASSLSGGPQDTQYF
NA	many	TRBV20-1	CSARTGNTEAFF
NA	NA	TRBV7-2	CASSGTGDQPQHF
NA	few	TRBV7-9	CASNPTGGGETQYF
NA	few	TRBV4-3	CASSQDPADYYNEQFF
NA	few	TRBV19	CASSPDSRPYGYTF
NA	NA	TRBV7-2	CASSPNVERKLFF
NA	few	TRBV15	CATSRGVVEKLFF
NA	many	TRBV4-3	CASSQVYSGADSNQPQHF
NA	few	TRBV6-6	CASSDYNQPQHF
NA	few	TRBV12-5	CASGLVLTSGGSIQYF
NA	NA	TRBV6-5	CASKPGTKNQPQHF
TRBD1	few	TRBV10-3	CAITTTGRAQAFF
TRBD2	NA	TRBV10-3	CAISGSGSEQYF
TRBD2	NA	TRBV5-1	CASSLVAGSYEQYF
NA	few	TRBV6-2/TRBV6-3	CASSYSPGELFF
NA	NA	TRBV4-3	CASSQDRPGATDTQYF
NA	NA	TRBV5-1	CASSLLQAAGDYTF
TRBD2	NA	TRBV15	CATSGRGVGDTQYF
NA	NA	TRBV6-1	CASSATNVPLGTQYF
TRBD2	few	TRBV5-5	CASSWGTSTTGNEQFF
TRBD2	NA	TRBV12-3/TRBV12-4	CASSLELAGGDTQYF
NA	many	TRBV5-1	CASSSPTTDTQYF
NA	NA	TRBV12-3/TRBV12-4	CASSTSNSRRVSTNF